This T cell receptor (beta chain) was found in a study of OX40 agonist ivuxolimab in advanced cancers. Some clones are missing from TCRdb's copy, which holds only in-frame ones; the method was immunoSEQ multiplex PCR. The data contain around 80,000 clones, around nine tenths of them seen just once; the ten biggest clones take up 0.72%. This CDR3 is 15 amino acids long. The V and J ends lost 5 bases and 4 bases, in that order; junction bases with no gene match: 6. CDR1 and CDR2 from the germline V gene are MNHNS and SASEGT. The gene calls are TRBV6-1 and TRBJ2-3; TRBD2 matches 10 bases. This TCR was recovered from an adult with an advanced solid tumor such as melanoma, head and neck, liver or kidney cancer. The material sequenced was CD4+ or CD8+ T cells sorted from blood, taken in a trial of the OX40 agonist ivuxolimab. CDR3 DNA sequence: TGTGCCAGCAGTCGTAGCGGGGGGTTCCCAGATACGCAGTATTTT. Its protein product is CASSRSGGFPDTQYF.